Each of the 19 T cell receptor beta chains below was sequenced from the same sample in a study of T cell responses to AZD1222 COVID-19 vaccine. Some clones are missing from TCRdb's copy, which holds only in-frame ones; the method was immunoSEQ multiplex PCR. The table includes tens of thousands of clones, 80% detected once. Source: peripheral blood, taken 28 days after the second AZD1222 dose. These receptors were collected from an adult who received the AZD1222 COVID-19 vaccine.

V and J are TRBV5-6 and TRBJ1-4, with TRBD1 identical over 12 bases. From germline, CDR1 is SGHDT and CDR2 YYEEEE. V was clipped by 4 bases and J by 7 bases; unmatched bases: 11. The CDR3 sequence is 17 residues long. For the CDR3, the DNA is TGTGCCAGCAGCCCGGGACAGGGGGCGCTTAAGGGTGAAAAACTGTTTTTT. It translates to CASSPGQGALKGEKLFF.

The chain couples TRBV11-1 to TRBJ2-1; D may be TRBD1 (5 bases). V lost 4 bases, J lost 0 bases, and 13 bases lay in between. The CDR3 length is 16 residues. The germline CDR1 and CDR2 sequences are SGHAT and FQDESV (reference sequence). CDR3 sequence (DNA): TGTGCCAGCAGCTCCGAGACAGACCCCTCCTACAATGAGCAGTTCTTC. Its translation is CASSSETDPSYNEQFF.

V and J are TRBV10-2 and TRBJ2-1, with TRBD2 matching over 11 bases. CDR3 length: 15 residues. The germline CDR1 and CDR2 sequences are WSHSY and SAAADI. The trim removed 8 bases at V and 3 bases at J, leaving 6 bases unmatched. CDR3 sequence: CASGLAGGFYNEQFF. The CDR3 DNA sequence: TGCGCCAGCGGTCTAGCGGGGGGCTTCTACAATGAGCAGTTCTTC.

This chain uses TRBV29-1 with TRBJ1-2; 8 bases are a match to TRBD1. The CDR3 covers 14 residues. J lost 6 bases, V lost 3 bases, and 9 bases had no gene match. Germline V lookup: CDR1 SQVTM, CDR2 ANQGSEA. The CDR3 is CSVEKDRVSNGYTF. The CDR3 DNA reads TGCAGCGTTGAGAAGGACAGGGTCTCCAATGGCTACACCTTC.

This chain joins TRBV6-5 and TRBJ2-7, with 7 bases matching TRBD2. Germline values: CDR1 MNHEY, CDR2 SVGAGI. The CDR3 contains 16 residues. The trim removed 0 bases at V and 4 bases at J, leaving 9 bases unmatched. The CDR3: CASSYSKAGTLYEQYF. Written as DNA, the CDR3 is TGTGCCAGCAGTTACTCCAAAGCGGGGACCCTATACGAGCAGTACTTC.

The rearrangement links TRBV6-6 to TRBJ1-5; weak D call: TRBD1 (6 bases). This CDR3 comprises 18 residues. Trimming shortened V by 5 bases and J by 0 bases, and 20 bases separated the two germline ends. From germline, CDR1 is MNHNY and CDR2 SVGAGI (reference sequence). The CDR3 region is CASSPITQGALSNQPQHF. Written as DNA, the CDR3 is TGTGCCAGCAGTCCTATTACACAGGGCGCTCTTAGCAATCAGCCCCAGCATTTT.

The chain joins TRBV5-5 to TRBJ2-5; D is uncertain. Looked up from germline, CDR1 is SGHKS and CDR2 is YYEKEE (reference sequence). The CDR3 is 13 residues long. V was clipped by 0 bases and J by 8 bases, with 11 bases between them. The CDR3 DNA follows: TGTGCCAGCAGCTTGGCGTGGAAAGGAACCCAGTACTTC. Its protein product is CASSLAWKGTQYF.

The V call is TRBV2, the J call TRBJ2-5; no firm D call. CDR3 length: 14 amino acids. Trimming cost V 7 bases and J 3 bases, with 15 bases left between them. The germline V gene has CDR1 SNHLY and CDR2 FYNNEI. The CDR3 region is CASTFSVTKETQYF. The CDR3 DNA sequence: TGTGCCAGCACTTTCTCAGTCACGAAAGAGACCCAGTACTTC.

V gene TRBV4-3 combines with J gene TRBJ2-1, with D perhaps given as TRBD1 or TRBD2 (5 bases each). Germline values: CDR1 LGHNA, CDR2 YSLEER. This CDR3 is 15 amino acids long. Trimming left V 0 bases short and J 2 bases short, with 8 bases between. As DNA, the CDR3 is TGCGCCAGCAGCCAAGACCGGGGCACCTACAATGAGCAGTTCTTC. Encoded protein: CASSQDRGTYNEQFF.

This sequence joins TRBV18 and TRBJ2-7; D unresolved. The ends were cut back, 2 bases at V and 5 bases at J, with 16 bases in the middle. CDR3 length equals 15 residues. The germline V gene has CDR1 KGHSH and CDR2 LQKENI. The CDR3 DNA sequence: TGTGCCAGCTCACCATACCAACCTATGGATCACGAGCAGTACTTC. This translates into CASSPYQPMDHEQYF.

V is TRBV6-5 and J is TRBJ1-1; TRBD1 matches at 7 bases. The germline CDR1 and CDR2 sequences are MNHEY and SVGAGI. The CDR3 has 15 amino acids. V was clipped by 0 bases and J by 1 base; unmatched bases: 2. CDR3 amino acids: CASSYSWTGNTEAFF. CDR3 DNA: TGTGCCAGCAGTTACTCCTGGACAGGGAACACTGAAGCTTTCTTT.

The chain couples TRBV30 to TRBJ1-5; D gene uncertain. This CDR3 has 15 amino acids. Trimming removed 2 bases at V and 1 base at J, with 12 bases between. CDR1 and CDR2 from the germline V gene are GTSNPN and SVGIG (reference sequence). The CDR3 loop is CAWSLGSSSNQPQHF. As DNA, the CDR3 is TGTGCCTGGAGTCTGGGGAGTAGCAGCAATCAGCCCCAGCATTTT. Full variable domain (missing parts from reference TRBV30 and TRBJ1-5): SQTIHQWPATLVQPVGSPLSLECTVEGTSNPNLYWYRQAAGRGLQLLFYSVGIGQISSEVPQNLSASRPQDRQFILSSKKLLLSDSGFYLCAWSLGSSSNQPQHFGDGTRLSIL.

This clone was recorded only once. The gene calls are TRBV5-8 and TRBJ1-4, with TRBD1 matching over 8 bases. CDR3 size: 14 residues. Germline trimming cut 2 bases from V and 7 bases from J; bases unmatched to any gene: 4. Germline V gene data show CDR1 as SGHTS and CDR2 as YDEGEE. CDR3 amino acids: CASSLQGGGEKLFF. CDR3 in DNA: TGTGCCAGCAGCTTACAGGGGGGAGGTGAAAAACTGTTTTTT.

The chain couples TRBV6-5 to TRBJ2-5, with D perhaps matching TRBD1 (6 bases). Trimming pared 5 bases from V and 5 bases from J, leaving 18 bases between. The CDR3 consists of 15 residues. Germline V CDR1 and CDR2: MNHEY, SVGAGI. The CDR3 coding sequence is TGTGCCAGCAGTCTGGAGCGCAGGGGCCGTGAGACCCAGTACTTC. Its translation: CASSLERRGRETQYF.

The chain links TRBV7-6 to TRBJ2-1; TRBD1 or TRBD2 may be the D gene (5 bases each). Germline-derived CDR1 and CDR2 are SGHVS and FNYEAQ. V gave up 1 base and J gave up 0 bases, with 13 bases separating them. This CDR3 contains 17 residues. CDR3 amino acids: CASSLESSGSSYNEQFF. The CDR3 DNA is TGTGCCAGCAGCTTAGAATCCTCAGGGAGCTCCTACAATGAGCAGTTCTTC. Full variable domain (outside the CDR3, taken from reference TRBV7-6 and TRBJ2-1): GAGVSQSPRYKVTKRGQDVALRCDPISGHVSLYWYRQALGQGPEFLTYFNYEAQQDKSGLPNDRFSAERPEGSISTLTIQRTEQRDSAMYRCASSLESSGSSYNEQFFGPGTRLTVL.

The rearrangement links TRBV18 to TRBJ1-1; D is unclear. The CDR3 extends over 14 amino acids. V was trimmed by 6 bases and J by 1 base, leaving 12 bases between them. CDR1 is KGHSH and CDR2 is LQKENI in the germline V gene. CDR3 nucleotides: TGTGCCAGCTCGCGACGTCAGGAGAACACTGAAGCTTTCTTT. It encodes CASSRRQENTEAFF.

V is TRBV3-1 (or the pseudogene TRBV3-2) and J is TRBJ2-7; 7 nucleotides agree with TRBD2. V was pared by 4 bases and J by 3 bases, with 3 bases of the junction left unmatched. This CDR3 has 13 residues. In germline, CDR1 is LGHDT, CDR2 YNNKEL (reference sequence). CDR3 residues: CASSPRGDYEQYF. DNA of the CDR3: TGTGCCAGCAGCCCTCGGGGGGACTACGAGCAGTACTTC.

The chain combines TRBV5-1 with TRBJ1-1; D ambiguous. The CDR3 is 15 residues long. Germline-derived CDR1 and CDR2 are SGHRS and YFSETQ. V lost 6 bases to trimming and J lost 3 bases, with 18 bases between them. The CDR3 region is CASTLGPGRHTEAFF. The CDR3 nucleotides read TGCGCCAGCACCCTTGGCCCGGGGAGGCACACTGAAGCTTTCTTT.

The V and J genes are TRBV4-1 and TRBJ2-3, with D possibly TRBD2 on 7 matching bases. The V and J ends lost 0 bases and 10 bases respectively, with 20 bases between them. CDR1 and CDR2 from the germline V gene are MGHRA and YSYEKL. The CDR3 extends over 16 amino acids. CDR3 amino acids: CASSQDGGGPAGPQYF. CDR3 nucleotide sequence: TGCGCCAGCAGCCAAGATGGGGGGGGCCCTGCCGGGCCGCAGTATTTT.